This T cell receptor (beta chain) was retrieved from a study of shared clonotypes between healthy human individuals. Clones were read by immunoSEQ multiplex PCR, and TCRdb kept only the in-frame ones, dropping some. Among around 340,000 clones, more than 60% were seen once, and the ten largest hold roughly a tenth. This clone has a handful of counts. This CDR3 comprises 15 residues. Per the germline V gene, CDR1 is SGHNT and CDR2 is YYREEE (reference sequence). Between the trimmed V and J ends, which lost 3 bases and 2 bases, there was a span of 14 bases. The sequence came from a man aged 25 to 45 in good health. The sample was memory CD4+ T cells sorted from blood. Stated subset: CD45RA-negative fraction. This rearrangement joins TRBV5-4 to TRBJ2-5; D is perhaps TRBD1 or TRBD2 (6 bases each). DNA for the CDR3: TGTGCCAGCAGCTCCCAAGGGGGGACTCAAGAGACCCAGTACTTC. Encoded protein: CASSSQGGTQETQYF.